The source of this TCR beta chain is a study of identical twins. About this clonotype itself: What it binds is not known.

TCRdb redid the calling of the 5' RACE reads with MiXCR, one entry per CDR3 protein. Of about 240,000 distinct CDR3 sequences in the sample, 7% to 8.5% are singletons; the top ten hold 5.4%. Study-level findings and limits: Insertions were fewer in abundant cord blood beta clonotypes, whereas memory repertoires showed none of this pattern.

These data were also filed under a second study, of yellow fever vaccine responses in identical twins.

The sequenced material came from CD8+ T cells sorted from blood. The clonotype was recovered from a woman aged 18-30 years in good health.

The CDR3: CASSQETGNSYEQYF. DNA for the CDR3: TGTGCCAGCAGCCAAGAGACAGGGAATTCCTACGAGCAGTACTTC. This chain links TRBV4-2 with TRBJ2-7; TRBD1 matches 7 bases. CDR3 size: 15 residues. The V segment lost 0 bases and the J segment 1 base; nucleotides outside the gene matches: 3. Germline values: CDR1 LGHNA, CDR2 YNFKEQ.